The next 27 T cell receptor beta chains were all read from a single sample in a study of technical replicates of blood from a handful of donors (dated by TCRdb to between 2016 and 2019). Preparation of the library involved the immunoSEQ multiplex PCR assay. TCRdb took over this immuneACCESS table, retaining in-frame rearrangements with V and J assigned. Such tables are incomplete; in checked studies, under half of the missing clones stem from an unresolved V gene, and the remainder is unexplained. The sample data list approximately 75,000 clones, and over 85% of these were observed just once. Roughly 0.39% of the sample lies in the top ten. Sequencing was done on a sample of T cells isolated from PBMCs. Source of these receptors: a human donor in good health.

V gene TRBV28 combines with J gene TRBJ2-7; D might be TRBD1 (6 bases). V lost 8 bases, J lost 3 bases, and 17 bases lay in between. Germline V gene lookup returns CDR1 MDHEN and CDR2 SYDVKM. The CDR3 loop spans 14 amino acids. The CDR3, as DNA: TGTGCCAGCTGGGATGGACAGTCAGGCTACGAGCAGTACTTC. Protein sequence: CASWDGQSGYEQYF.

The DNA of the CDR3 is TGTGCCAGCAGCATTGGAGTTCTGGGCGGGGAGCTGTTTTTT. Translation: CASSIGVLGGELFF. J is TRBJ2-2 and V is TRBV27; D not certain. CDR1 and CDR2 (germline): MNHEY, SMNVEV (reference sequence). V dropped 6 bases and J dropped 7 bases, with 15 bases sitting between them. This CDR3 is built from 14 residues.

The chain has TRBV10-3 and TRBJ2-7, with TRBD2 matching over 9 bases. There are 13 residues in the CDR3. Germline V gene lookup returns CDR1 ENHRY and CDR2 SYGVKD. The J segment lost 5 bases and the V segment lost 9 bases, leaving 8 bases of the junction unmatched. The DNA of the CDR3 is TGTGCCATTTATACCGGGACTAGCAACGAGCAGTACTTC. Amino acid sequence: CAIYTGTSNEQYF.

The chain employs TRBV28 and TRBJ1-1; a weak D match, TRBD1 (5 bases). Trimming removed 2 bases at V and 1 base at J, with 8 bases between. There are 14 residues in the CDR3. Looked up from germline, CDR1 is MDHEN and CDR2 is SYDVKM. CDR3 in DNA: TGTGCCAGCAGTTTACCCACAGGGAACACTGAAGCTTTCTTT. Its translation is CASSLPTGNTEAFF.

J is TRBJ2-1 and V is TRBV5-1, with TRBD2 identical over 9 bases. The J segment lost 8 bases and the V segment lost 4 bases, leaving 10 bases of the junction unmatched. This CDR3 is built from 15 residues. Germline V CDR1 and CDR2: SGHRS, YFSETQ. The CDR3 region is CASSIAGEIVHEQFF. CDR3 DNA sequence: TGCGCCAGCAGCATAGCGGGAGAAATCGTCCATGAGCAGTTCTTC.

The J gene is TRBJ2-1, the V gene TRBV19; 9 positions agree with TRBD2. From germline, CDR1 is LNHDA and CDR2 SQIVND (reference sequence). V was pared by 10 bases and J by 7 bases, with 11 bases of the junction left unmatched. The CDR3 is made up of 14 amino acids. The CDR3 coding sequence is TGTGCCACCCTAAGCGGGAGGAGTTGGAATGAGCAGTTCTTC. It translates to CATLSGRSWNEQFF.

The chain recombines TRBV9 with TRBJ1-2; weak D call: TRBD1 (6 bases). Germline V lookup: CDR1 SGDLS, CDR2 YYNGEE. Deletions cut 2 bases from V and 3 bases from J, with 11 bases between. There are 14 residues in the CDR3. CDR3: CASSVSGADYGYTF. CDR3 DNA: TGTGCCAGCAGCGTCTCAGGGGCTGACTATGGCTACACCTTC. Supplemented by reference TRBV9 and TRBJ1-2, the full variable domain reads DSGVTQTPKHLITATGQRVTLRCSPRSGDLSVYWYQQSLDQGLQFLIQYYNGEERAKGNILERFSAQQFPDLHSELNLSSLELGDSALYFCASSVSGADYGYTFGSGTRLTVV.

V is TRBV28 and J is TRBJ1-3, with unresolved D. CDR3 length: 14 residues. Germline V gene lookup returns CDR1 MDHEN and CDR2 SYDVKM. V shed 5 bases and J shed 4 bases, with 12 bases lying between them. CDR3 nucleotides: TGTGCCAGCAGTCGACATGTTCCAGGAAACACCATATATTTT. Its translation is CASSRHVPGNTIYF.

The rearrangement links TRBV19 to TRBJ2-7; TRBD1 aligns across 9 bases. The CDR3 runs 15 residues. J was trimmed by 6 bases and V by 6 bases; bases with no gene match: 12. Per germline, CDR1 LNHDA and CDR2 SQIVND (reference sequence). The DNA of the CDR3 is TGTGCCAGTAGAACCACGGGGACAGGGCGCATCGAGCAGTACTTC. This encodes CASRTTGTGRIEQYF.

The chain uses TRBV6-5 and TRBJ1-1; D may be TRBD1 (6 bases). Per the germline V gene, CDR1 is MNHEY and CDR2 is SVGAGI. The CDR3 contains 14 residues. V was shortened by 10 bases and J by 3 bases, with 18 bases between the two germline ends. CDR3 in DNA: TGTGCCACTCGACAGGTTTCAGGACACACTGAAGCTTTCTTT. This sequence encodes CATRQVSGHTEAFF.

Points on this clone: The junction departs from the called germline gene at one end, perhaps through a read error. This chain joins TRBV29-1 and TRBJ1-2; the match to TRBD1 covers 7 bases. CDR1 SQVTM and CDR2 ANQGSEA come from the germline V gene. The length of the CDR3 is 12 residues. CDR3 DNA: TGCAACGTTTTTGGACAGGAGGGCGGCTACACCTTC. Translated, it gives CNVFGQEGGYTF.

The rearrangement uses TRBV5-6 and TRBJ1-5; the D is unclear. The CDR3 sequence is 15 residues long. Trimming left V 0 bases short and J 4 bases short, with 11 bases between. CDR1 and CDR2 (germline): SGHDT, YYEEEE. CDR3 sequence (DNA): TGTGCCAGCAGCTTGGGATCAGGTTTGAATCAGCCCCAGCATTTT. Amino acid sequence: CASSLGSGLNQPQHF.

The J gene is TRBJ1-1, the V gene TRBV10-3; D gene ambiguous. V dropped 4 bases and J dropped 1 base, with 7 bases sitting between them. This CDR3 contains 13 residues. Germline V gene sequence: CDR1 ENHRY, CDR2 SYGVKD. The chain's CDR3 is CAISVKQNTEAFF. CDR3 nucleotide sequence: TGTGCCATCAGTGTGAAACAGAACACTGAAGCTTTCTTT.

The chain joins TRBV27 to TRBJ2-7, with D perhaps TRBD1 (5 bases). Per germline, CDR1 MNHEY and CDR2 SMNVEV (reference sequence). Trimming took off 1 base at V and 2 bases at J, with 12 bases between the two ends. The CDR3 has 15 amino acids. The CDR3 DNA follows: TGTGCCAGCAGTTTATTTCGACAGCCCACCTACGAGCAGTACTTC. It codes for CASSLFRQPTYEQYF.

The genes are TRBV10-3 and TRBJ1-5; TRBD1 agrees at 10 bases. The CDR3 totals 15 residues. With V trimmed by 6 bases and J by 3 bases, 5 bases remained unmatched. From germline, CDR1 is ENHRY and CDR2 SYGVKD. In DNA, the CDR3 is TGTGCCATCAGACCGGGACAGGGGTACAATCAGCCCCAGCATTTT. Encoded protein: CAIRPGQGYNQPQHF.

The chain employs TRBV4-3 and TRBJ2-1; the D gene is possibly TRBD1 (6 bases). CDR3 size: 17 residues. V shed 4 bases and J shed 0 bases, with 16 bases lying between them. Germline V lookup: CDR1 LGHNA, CDR2 YSLEER. This CDR3 reads CASSLNRAPSSYNEQFF. In nucleotides, the CDR3 is TGCGCCAGCAGCCTCAACAGGGCCCCAAGCTCCTACAATGAGCAGTTCTTC.

The chain has TRBV28 and TRBJ2-1, with a weak D call TRBD2 (5 bases). The germline CDR1 and CDR2 sequences are MDHEN and SYDVKM. The CDR3 contains 14 residues. V lost 8 bases to trimming and J lost 7 bases, with 18 bases between them. CDR3 sequence: CASGPASSVNEQFF. Here the CDR3 DNA reads TGTGCCAGCGGACCGGCTAGCTCTGTGAATGAGCAGTTCTTC.

This chain uses TRBV5-1 with TRBJ2-5; 7 nucleotides align to TRBD1. Germline V gives CDR1 SGHRS, CDR2 YFSETQ. After removal of 0 bases from V and 5 bases from J, the junction contained 4 bases not matched to a gene. The CDR3 has 14 residues. CDR3 sequence (DNA): TGCGCCAGCAGCTTGGTGACAGGGTCGGAGACCCAGTACTTC. Protein: CASSLVTGSETQYF. The full variable domain, rest sourced from reference TRBV5-1 and TRBJ2-5, is KAGVTQTPRYLIKTRGQQVTLSCSPISGHRSVSWYQQTPGQGLQFLFEYFSETQRNKGNFPGRFSGRQFSNSRSEMNVSTLELGDSALYLCASSLVTGSETQYFGPGTRLLVL.

V gene TRBV4-2 combines with J gene TRBJ1-5; D remains unclear. V lost 0 bases and J 0 bases, leaving 9 bases between the germline ends. Germline-derived CDR1 and CDR2 are LGHNA and YNFKEQ. This CDR3 is 16 amino acids long. CDR3 sequence (DNA): TGTGCCAGCAGCCAAGATTTGCCGCGTAGCAATCAGCCCCAGCATTTT. Translation: CASSQDLPRSNQPQHF.

The chain links TRBV28 to TRBJ2-3, with TRBD2 identical over 11 bases. The V gene's germline CDR1 is MDHEN and CDR2 SYDVKM. This CDR3 contains 16 residues. The junction had 4 bases not matched to a gene; V was cut back by 3 bases and J by 2 bases. As DNA, the CDR3 is TGTGCCAGCAGTTTCCGACTAGCGGGATTCACAGATACGCAGTATTTT. This gives the protein CASSFRLAGFTDTQYF.

The chain joins TRBV27 to TRBJ2-2; 11 positions match TRBD2. Per germline, CDR1 MNHEY and CDR2 SMNVEV (reference sequence). The CDR3 totals 16 residues. The V gene end was trimmed by 1 base and the J gene end by 6 bases; junction bases not matched to a gene: 4. CDR3 DNA sequence: TGTGCCAGCAGTTTATGGGGACTAGCGGAGTCCGGGGAGCTGTTTTTT. Amino acid sequence: CASSLWGLAESGELFF.

The chain has TRBV20-1 and TRBJ1-4; 7 bases match TRBD1. Germline assignment: CDR1 DFQATT and CDR2 SNEGSKA (reference sequence). V shed 3 bases and J 16 bases; nucleotides not matched to a gene: 8. This CDR3 has 11 residues. In nucleotides, the CDR3 is TGCAGTGCTAGGGGGGACAGCTGGGGGTTTTTT. Amino acids: CSARGDSWGFF.

The CDR3: CASSLTLGTGANYGYTF. The CDR3 nucleotides read TGTGCCAGCAGCTTGACTTTGGGGACAGGGGCGAACTATGGCTACACCTTC. The chain joins TRBV5-6 to TRBJ1-2, with 10 bases identical to TRBD1. The trim removed 1 base at V and 2 bases at J, leaving 8 bases unmatched. CDR3 size: 17 residues. Germline values: CDR1 SGHDT, CDR2 YYEEEE.

The chain has TRBV9 and TRBJ2-1; maybe TRBD2 (5 bases). The V and J ends lost 0 bases and 10 bases respectively, with 11 bases between them. This CDR3 has 13 amino acids. Germline V gives CDR1 SGDLS, CDR2 YYNGEE. The CDR3 region is CASSVDGGREQFF. The CDR3 bases are TGTGCCAGCAGCGTAGATGGAGGCAGGGAGCAGTTCTTC.

This clone was observed a few times. The V gene is TRBV18, the J gene TRBJ1-2, with 9 bases matching TRBD1. There are 15 residues in the CDR3. Germline loops: CDR1 KGHSH, CDR2 LQKENI. V shed 6 bases, J shed 7 bases, and the junction held 12 bases outside the gene matches. As DNA, the CDR3 is TGTGCCAGCTCCGTTACGGGACAGGGAAAGAGTGGCTACACCTTC. It yields the protein CASSVTGQGKSGYTF.

The chain uses TRBV15 and TRBJ2-5; the match to TRBD1 covers 7 bases. Germline CDR1 and CDR2: LNHNV and YYDKDF (reference sequence). The length of the CDR3 is 15 residues. V trimming: 3 bases; J trimming: 2 bases; junction bases outside the gene matches: 6. CDR3 nucleotides: TGTGCCACCAGCAGTGGGGACAGATCACAAGAGACCCAGTACTTC. It translates to CATSSGDRSQETQYF.

The chain has TRBV6-6 and TRBJ1-5, with 11 nucleotides matching TRBD1. The junction had 8 bases not matched to a gene; V was cut back by 4 bases and J by 9 bases. The germline V gene encodes CDR1 MNHNY and CDR2 SVGAGI (reference sequence). The CDR3 totals 15 residues. The CDR3: CASSFRDRGASPQHF. The CDR3 bases are TGTGCCAGCAGTTTCCGGGACAGGGGGGCCTCGCCCCAGCATTTT.